This TCR beta chain was profiled in a study of blood T cell repertoires in COVID-19. Study-level background: The United States, Italy and Spain were the sources of the acute and convalescent COVID-19 samples. Sources were T cells, B-cell-depleted T cells, or PBMCs; the material itself was cDNA or gDNA.

The J segment lost 3 bases and the V segment lost 1 base, leaving 9 bases of the junction unmatched. Germline CDR1 LGHNA, CDR2 YSLEER. This CDR3 has 17 amino acids. Authors' data handling: Estimation of nucleated cell counts was performed using reference gene primer amplification. Profiled with immunoSEQ multiplex PCR; TCRdb holds only in-frame clones, not every one. V, J and clone size reflect that table, while D and trimming were determined from the DNA. The data contain hundreds of thousands of clones, more than 80% of them singletons. This clone was observed a single time. The chain links TRBV4-3 to TRBJ1-2; 9 nucleotides match TRBD1. The sample comprised peripheral blood. The origin of this receptor is an elderly woman with acute or convalescent COVID-19. CDR3: CASSQGTGTGNYYGYTF. The CDR3 DNA reads TGCGCCAGCAGCCAAGGCACCGGGACAGGGAACTACTATGGCTACACCTTC.